These 8 T cell receptor beta chains were all obtained from the same sample, sequenced in a study of long-term antiretroviral therapy in people with HIV. immunoSEQ v3.0 was run at survey level. This table comes from immunoSEQ multiplex PCR, and its TCRdb copy is limited to in-frame clones, with some not included. Counted here are fewer than 20,000 clones, 70% to 85% occurring once; the ten biggest clones make up around a fifth. The material was unsorted PBMCs, obtained 2.1 years after starting antiretroviral therapy. The receptors originated from a middle-aged man with HIV.

This clone was detected only once. V gene TRBV5-1 combines with J gene TRBJ1-3; D possibly corresponds to TRBD1 (5 bases). From germline, CDR1 is SGHRS and CDR2 YFSETQ. V lost 3 bases, J lost 2 bases, and 12 bases lay in between. The CDR3 is made up of 15 amino acids. The CDR3 loop reads CASSSTGTPGNTIYF. CDR3 bases: TGCGCCAGCAGCTCGACCGGGACCCCTGGAAACACCATATATTTT.

The rearrangement joins TRBV12-5 to TRBJ1-1, with 9 bases aligning to TRBD1. Trimming removed 1 base from V and 10 bases from J; junction bases left unmatched: 4. The CDR3 spans 13 residues. CDR1 is LGHNT and CDR2 is FRNRAP in the germline V gene. This chain's CDR3 is CASGLGQGEVAFF. In DNA form, the CDR3 reads TGTGCTAGTGGTTTGGGACAGGGGGAAGTAGCTTTCTTT.

V gene TRBV19 combines with J gene TRBJ1-2; a possible D gene is TRBD1 (5 bases). Trimming removed 3 bases from V and 3 bases from J, with 8 bases in between. The CDR3 consists of 13 residues. Germline V gives CDR1 LNHDA, CDR2 SQIVND (reference sequence). The CDR3 spells CASSILGDYGYTF. The CDR3 bases are TGTGCCAGTAGTATCTTAGGGGACTATGGCTACACCTTC.

CDR3 in DNA: TGTGCCGGGCGCCCCGGGACAGGGTGGTACGAGCAGTACTTC. Translating it yields CAGRPGTGWYEQYF. The gene calls are TRBV21-1 and TRBJ2-7; TRBD1 reflects the table's D call only, with no check against the DNA. TRBV21-1 is described as a pseudogene. The CDR3 contains 14 residues.

The table lists this clone with a few counts. J is TRBJ2-7 and V is TRBV29-1, with D perhaps TRBD2 (6 bases). This CDR3 has 15 amino acids. The germline CDR1 and CDR2 sequences are SQVTM and ANQGSEA. V shed 4 bases and J shed 0 bases, with 16 bases lying between them. The CDR3 region is CSVGGLGDFSYEQYF. The DNA of the CDR3 is TGCAGCGTTGGGGGGTTGGGGGACTTCTCCTACGAGCAGTACTTC.

This sequence joins TRBV5-1 and TRBJ2-7; a weak D match, TRBD2 (5 bases). There are 14 residues in the CDR3. Germline V gives CDR1 SGHRS, CDR2 YFSETQ. V lost 2 bases and J 4 bases, leaving 13 bases between the germline ends. Written as DNA, the CDR3 is TGCGCCAGCAGCTTTGGCTCGGGGTGGTACGAGCAGTACTTC. It yields the protein CASSFGSGWYEQYF.

The gene calls are TRBV10-3 and TRBJ2-5, with TRBD1 matching 7 bases. The V and J ends lost 6 bases and 5 bases, in that order; junction bases with no gene match: 12. Germline V gene lookup returns CDR1 ENHRY and CDR2 SYGVKD. The CDR3 spans 15 residues. CDR3 DNA: TGTGCCATCAGGGACCGGGACAGCCTATCGGAGACCCAGTACTTC. Its translation is CAIRDRDSLSETQYF.

The V call is TRBV7-6, the J call TRBJ2-2; no reliable D call. Germline values: CDR1 SGHVS, CDR2 FNYEAQ. The CDR3 covers 12 residues. V shed 4 bases and J shed 7 bases, with 7 bases lying between them. In DNA form, the CDR3 reads TGTGCCAGCAGCTCACCCCTCGGGGAGCTGTTTTTT. This sequence encodes CASSSPLGELFF.